This T cell receptor beta chain is from a study of cytomegalovirus exposure and HLA in healthy donors. Study outcomes and limitations: Generally TCR sequences proved uncommon, though certain public TCRs appeared in numerous donors. In a later analysis, HLA-associated TCR beta chains were more clonally expanded than equally common others. Differences between HLA loci emerged in a later analysis of TCR association rates, with DRB1 most and HLA-C fewest. Some TCR beta chains (roughly 150 of them) were listed as cytomegalovirus-associated.

About this clone: Its antigen remains unknown.

The CDR3 has 13 residues. Trimming removed 3 bases at V and 7 bases at J, with 12 bases between. From germline, CDR1 is ENHRY and CDR2 SYGVKD. The PCR made use of 60 Vbeta and 13 Jbeta primers. Measured with immunoSEQ multiplex PCR; TCRdb has only the in-frame clones, and not every one. The profile shows around 120,000 clones, more than 60% of them singletons. The chain joins TRBV10-3 to TRBJ1-2; a possible D gene is TRBD1 (5 bases). The receptor comes from a woman between 40 and 50 years old in good health and CMV-seronegative. Material: PBMCs. The chain's CDR3 is CAISEGAGPGYTF. CDR3 DNA: TGTGCCATCAGTGAAGGTGCAGGGCCTGGCTACACCTTC.